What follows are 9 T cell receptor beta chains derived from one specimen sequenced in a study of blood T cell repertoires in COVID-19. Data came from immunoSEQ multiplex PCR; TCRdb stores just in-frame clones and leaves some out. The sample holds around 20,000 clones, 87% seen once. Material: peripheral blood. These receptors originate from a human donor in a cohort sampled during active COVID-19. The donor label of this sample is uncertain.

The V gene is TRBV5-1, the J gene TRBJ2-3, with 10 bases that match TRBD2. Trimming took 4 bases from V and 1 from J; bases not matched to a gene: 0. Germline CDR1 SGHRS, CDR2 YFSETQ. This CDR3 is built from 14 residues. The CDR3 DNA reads TGCGCCAGCAGCCTAGCGGGAGGCACAGATACGCAGTATTTT. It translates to CASSLAGGTDTQYF.

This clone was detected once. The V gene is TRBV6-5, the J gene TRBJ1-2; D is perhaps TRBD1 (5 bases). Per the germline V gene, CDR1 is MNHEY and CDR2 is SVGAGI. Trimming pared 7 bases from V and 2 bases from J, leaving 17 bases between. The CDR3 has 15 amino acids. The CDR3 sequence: CASTSGELSNYGYTF. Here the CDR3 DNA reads TGTGCCAGCACCTCGGGGGAACTATCAAACTATGGCTACACCTTC.

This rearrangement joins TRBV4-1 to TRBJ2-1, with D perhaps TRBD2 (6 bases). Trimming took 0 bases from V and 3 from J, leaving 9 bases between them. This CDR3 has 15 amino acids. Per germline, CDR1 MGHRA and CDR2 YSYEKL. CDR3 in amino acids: CASSQDAGIYNEQFF. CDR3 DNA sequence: TGCGCCAGCAGCCAAGATGCGGGAATCTACAATGAGCAGTTCTTC.

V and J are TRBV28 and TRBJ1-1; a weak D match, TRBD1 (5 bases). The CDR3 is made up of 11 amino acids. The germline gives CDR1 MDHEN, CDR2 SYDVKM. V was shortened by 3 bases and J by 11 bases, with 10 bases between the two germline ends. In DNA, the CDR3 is TGTGCCAGCAGTTTCACAGGTACGGCTTTCTTT. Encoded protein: CASSFTGTAFF.

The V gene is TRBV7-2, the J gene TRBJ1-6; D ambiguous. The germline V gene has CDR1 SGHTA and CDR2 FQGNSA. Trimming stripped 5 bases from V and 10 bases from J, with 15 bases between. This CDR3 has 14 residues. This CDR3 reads CASSRGGSQSPLHF. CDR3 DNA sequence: TGTGCCAGCAGCCGGGGAGGGAGTCAGTCACCCCTCCACTTT.

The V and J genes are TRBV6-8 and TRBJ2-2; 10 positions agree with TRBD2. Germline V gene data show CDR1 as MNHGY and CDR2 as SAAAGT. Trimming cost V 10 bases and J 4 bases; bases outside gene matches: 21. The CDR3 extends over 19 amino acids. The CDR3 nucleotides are TGTGCCACCCTTGAAGGGACGGGGAGGACTAGCGGCTTCACCGGGGAGCTGTTTTTT. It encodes CATLEGTGRTSGFTGELFF.

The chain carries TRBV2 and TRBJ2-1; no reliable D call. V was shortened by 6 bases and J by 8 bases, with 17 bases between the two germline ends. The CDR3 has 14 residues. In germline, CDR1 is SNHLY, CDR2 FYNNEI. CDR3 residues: CASRASEPHDEQFF. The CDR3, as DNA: TGTGCCAGCAGAGCAAGCGAGCCCCACGATGAGCAGTTCTTC.

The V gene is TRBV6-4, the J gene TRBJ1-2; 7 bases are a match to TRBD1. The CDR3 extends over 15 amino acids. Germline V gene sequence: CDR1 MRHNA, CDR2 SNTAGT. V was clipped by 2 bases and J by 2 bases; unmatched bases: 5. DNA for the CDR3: TGTGCCAGCAGTGACCCGGGACAGCCCAACTATGGCTACACCTTC. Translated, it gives CASSDPGQPNYGYTF.

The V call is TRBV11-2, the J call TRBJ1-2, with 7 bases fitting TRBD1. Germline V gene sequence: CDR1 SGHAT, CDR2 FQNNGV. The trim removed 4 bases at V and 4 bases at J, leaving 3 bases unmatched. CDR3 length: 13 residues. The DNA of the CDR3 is TGTGCCAGCAGCTGGACAGGTGCCTATGGCTACACCTTC. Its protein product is CASSWTGAYGYTF.